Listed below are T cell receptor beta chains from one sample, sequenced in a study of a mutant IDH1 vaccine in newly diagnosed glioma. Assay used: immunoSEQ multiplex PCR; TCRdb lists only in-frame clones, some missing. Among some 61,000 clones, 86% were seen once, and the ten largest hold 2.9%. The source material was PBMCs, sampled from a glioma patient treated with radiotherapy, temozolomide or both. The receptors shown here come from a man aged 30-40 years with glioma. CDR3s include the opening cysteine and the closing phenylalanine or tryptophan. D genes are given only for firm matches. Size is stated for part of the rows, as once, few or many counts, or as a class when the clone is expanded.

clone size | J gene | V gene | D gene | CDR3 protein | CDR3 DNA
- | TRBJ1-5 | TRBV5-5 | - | CASSSAVNQPQHF | TGTGCCAGCAGCTCTGCGGTTAATCAGCCCCAGCATTTT
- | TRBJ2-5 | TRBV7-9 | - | CASSLSRGETQYF | TGTGCCAGCAGCCTTAGTCGGGGAGAGACCCAGTACTTC
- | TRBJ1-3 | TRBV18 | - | CASSPLKSTDIYSGNTIYF | TGTGCCAGCTCACCATTAAAGTCGACAGATATTTATTCTGGAAACACCATATATTTT
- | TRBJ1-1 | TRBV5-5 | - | CASSRSTGNRNTEAFF | TGTGCCAGCAGCCGATCGACGGGGAATCGGAACACTGAAGCTTTCTTT
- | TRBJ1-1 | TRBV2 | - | CASSGLGGKGEAFF | TGTGCCAGCAGTGGGCTGGGGGGGAAAGGTGAAGCTTTCTTT
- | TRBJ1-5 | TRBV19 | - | CASSGGRGRKIGHVGQPQHF | TGTGCCAGTAGTGGTGGAAGGGGCCGGAAAATCGGACATGTCGGTCAGCCCCAGCATTTT
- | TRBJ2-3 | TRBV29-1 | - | CSVARGVGTDTQYF | TGCAGCGTTGCTAGGGGAGTTGGCACAGATACGCAGTATTTT
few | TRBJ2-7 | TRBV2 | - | CASSEQTGGLYEQYF | TGTGCCAGCAGTGAACAGACAGGCGGGCTCTACGAGCAGTACTTC
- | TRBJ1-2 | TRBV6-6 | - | CASSYVPGGNYGYTF | TGTGCCAGCAGTTACGTACCAGGCGGGAACTATGGCTACACCTTC
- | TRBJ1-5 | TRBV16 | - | CASSQQVGNQPQHF | TGTGCCAGCAGCCAACAGGTAGGCAATCAGCCCCAGCATTTT
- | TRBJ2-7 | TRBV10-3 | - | CAISEVPYYEQYF | TGTGCCATCAGCGAGGTGCCCTACTACGAGCAGTACTTC
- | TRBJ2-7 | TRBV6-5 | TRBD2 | CASSGLASSYEQYF | TGTGCCAGCAGCGGACTAGCGAGCTCCTACGAGCAGTACTTC
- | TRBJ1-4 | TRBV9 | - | CASSTNRNPNEKLFF | TGTGCCAGCAGCACAAACAGAAACCCAAATGAAAAACTGTTTTTT
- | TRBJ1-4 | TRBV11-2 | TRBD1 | CASSLVARGRGKLFF | TGTGCCAGCAGCTTAGTGGCCAGGGGGCGCGGAAAACTGTTTTTT
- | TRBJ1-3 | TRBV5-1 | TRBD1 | CASSPGGSGNTIYF | TGCGCCAGCAGCCCAGGGGGGTCTGGAAACACCATATATTTT
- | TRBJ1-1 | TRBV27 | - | CASSPWVFNTEAFF | TGTGCCAGCAGTCCATGGGTCTTTAACACTGAAGCTTTCTTT
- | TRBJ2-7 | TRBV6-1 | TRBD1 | CASSSGTGPYEQYF | TGTGCCAGCTCCTCCGGGACAGGGCCCTACGAGCAGTACTTC
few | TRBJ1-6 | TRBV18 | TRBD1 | CASSPRQGSQNSPLHF | TGTGCCAGCTCACCCCGACAGGGAAGTCAGAATTCACCCCTCCACTTT
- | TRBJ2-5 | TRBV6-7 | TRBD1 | CASSGEADRGGLEQYF | TGTGCCAGCAGTGGTGAAGCGGACAGGGGGGGGTTGGAGCAGTACTTC
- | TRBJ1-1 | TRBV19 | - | CASSDPPRRRARTEAFF | TGTGCCAGTAGTGACCCACCACGGAGGAGGGCGCGCACTGAAGCTTTCTTT
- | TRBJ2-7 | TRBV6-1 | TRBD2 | CASSDRLAGSYEQYF | TGTGCCAGCAGTGATCGACTAGCGGGTTCCTACGAGCAGTACTTC
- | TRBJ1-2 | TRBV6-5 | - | CASSYSSSGAAGYTF | TGTGCCAGCAGTTACTCGTCGTCGGGGGCGGCTGGCTACACCTTC
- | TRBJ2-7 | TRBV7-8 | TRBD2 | CASSFSRGGGYEQYF | TGTGCCAGCAGCTTTTCGCGGGGGGGAGGATACGAGCAGTACTTC
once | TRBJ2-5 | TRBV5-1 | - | CASREGQIEETQYF | TGCGCCAGCAGAGAGGGACAAATTGAAGAGACCCAGTACTTC
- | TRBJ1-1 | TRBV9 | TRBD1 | CASSAGTGVIAAEAFF | TGTGCCAGCAGCGCCGGGACAGGGGTGATTGCGGCTGAAGCTTTCTTT
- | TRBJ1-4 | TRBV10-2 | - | CASSERPWGEKLFF | TGCGCCAGCAGTGAGCGGCCCTGGGGAGAAAAACTGTTTTTT